This T cell receptor (beta chain) was identified in a study of PD-L1 blockade in urothelial cancer. Study overall: After treatment start, blood was analyzed at 3 weeks (second dose) and at 6 weeks. There were a median of approximately 130,000 T cells in blood samples.

Produced via immunoSEQ multiplex PCR; TCRdb's table is partial and in-frame only. The data show about 85,000 clones, with under 90% seen just once and around 14% held by the top ten. Trimming removed 9 bases from V and 1 base from J; junction bases left unmatched: 5. CDR1 is LNHDA, CDR2 SQIVND, per germline (reference sequence). The CDR3 sequence is 13 residues long. Time point meaning: pretreatment peripheral blood. This clonotype originated in a man in his 60s with urothelial cancer. The starting material was PBMCs, obtained around atezolizumab (anti-PD-L1) treatment. The V gene is TRBV19, the J gene TRBJ1-1; 7 bases agree with TRBD1. The CDR3 sequence: CASHRGPNTEAFF. The CDR3 DNA sequence: TGTGCCAGCCACAGGGGTCCGAACACTGAAGCTTTCTTT.